The 18 T cell receptor beta chains reported below all come from one sample, sequenced in a study of vaccination and CD4 T cells after COVID-19 (dated by TCRdb to between 2021 and 2024). The label giving this sample's treatment or condition can be read as: approximately 9-day PBMC culture with coronavirus spike peptide pools or control peptides (ViraFEST assay). Receptors were amplified or captured by PCR. Instrument used: Illumina iSeq 100. DNA from cultured CD4+ T cells was subjected to TCR sequencing with the Oncomine TCR Beta short-read assay at the Johns Hopkins FTIC core. TCRdb ran its own pipeline on the public reads, namely fastp trimming at Q25 and MiXCR clone calling, and kept in-frame beta chains. Rows with one shared CDR3 protein collapse into an entry with the most common genes and DNA. The sample table lists over 15,000 distinct CDR3 sequences, 73% of them with a count of one. The leading ten clones occupy about 4.2% of the sample.

These receptors' antigens are unknown. The sample comprised CD4+ T cells from blood, cultured in vitro. The receptor set was obtained from a human donor who had recovered from COVID-19.

The V call is TRBV6-1, the J call TRBJ1-2; possible D gene TRBD1, 6 bases. The CDR3 is made up of 13 amino acids. V was trimmed by 10 bases and J by 4 bases, leaving 16 bases between them. Germline V gene lookup returns CDR1 MNHNS and CDR2 SASEGT. The CDR3 nucleotides are TGTGCCACCGAATCCCCAGGGGCCTATGGCTACACCTTC. This encodes CATESPGAYGYTF.

This clonotype was counted a single time. This likely comes from a read error, as the CDR3 has no conserved phenylalanine or tryptophan at its end. The DNA for the CDR3 is TGCAGTGCTATAGGACACTACCCGAATTCACCCCTCCACTCT. It yields the protein CSAIGHYPNSPLHS. This chain uses TRBV20-1 with TRBJ1-6; the D gene is possibly TRBD1 (5 bases). V was shortened by 4 bases and J by 7 bases, with 14 bases between the two germline ends. The CDR3 sequence is 14 residues long. In germline, CDR1 is DFQATT, CDR2 SNEGSKA (reference sequence).

This clonotype was seen a single time. In nucleotides, the CDR3 is TGTGCCAGCGCGGGACTAGCTGCCACCGGGGAGCTGTTTTTT. It is translated as CASAGLAATGELFF. This chain uses TRBV7-2 with TRBJ2-2; TRBD2 aligns across 9 bases. With V trimmed by 8 bases and J by 4 bases, 5 bases remained unmatched. CDR3 length equals 14 residues. The germline V gene encodes CDR1 SGHTA and CDR2 FQGNSA. The full variable domain, rest sourced from reference TRBV7-2 and TRBJ2-2, is GAGVSQSPSNKVTEKGKDVELRCDPISGHTALYWYRQSLGQGLEFLIYFQGNSAPDKSGLPSDRFSAERTGGSVSTLTIQRTQQEDSAVYLCASAGLAATGELFFGEGSRLTVL.

V is TRBV28 and J is TRBJ1-1, with D unresolved. Germline values: CDR1 MDHEN, CDR2 SYDVKM. Deletions cut 6 bases from V and 0 bases from J, with 14 bases between. The CDR3 covers 15 residues. The CDR3 DNA reads TGTGCCAGCAGGCCCGGCGGCTCTCTGAACACTGAAGCTTTCTTT. Its translation: CASRPGGSLNTEAFF.

This chain uses TRBV18 with TRBJ2-1; D is ambiguous. The CDR3 runs to 13 residues. Trimming stripped 6 bases from V and 15 bases from J, with 21 bases between. Germline V lookup: CDR1 KGHSH, CDR2 LQKENI. The CDR3 reads CASSRLLEAYVFF. In DNA form, the CDR3 reads TGTGCCAGCTCGCGACTTCTCGAGGCGTATGTGTTCTTC.

The V call is TRBV7-9, the J call TRBJ1-2, with no clear D. Trimming removed 5 bases from V and 8 bases from J, with 18 bases in between. This CDR3 comprises 14 residues. Germline V gene data show CDR1 as SEHNR and CDR2 as FQNEAQ (reference sequence). Here the CDR3 DNA reads TGTGCCAGCAGCCAACCAACCCAGACGTGGGGCTACACCTTC. This encodes CASSQPTQTWGYTF. Filled out from reference TRBV7-9 and TRBJ1-2, the complete variable domain reads DTGVSQNPRHKITKRGQNVTFRCDPISEHNRLYWYRQTLGQGPEFLTYFQNEAQLEKSRLLSDRFSAERPKGSFSTLEIQRTEQGDSAMYLCASSQPTQTWGYTFGSGTRLTVV.

The gene calls are TRBV27 and TRBJ1-1; unclear D gene. CDR3 length equals 18 residues. V lost 7 bases, J lost 3 bases, and 27 bases lay in between. Germline CDR1 MNHEY, CDR2 SMNVEV (reference sequence). The CDR3 loop is CASTSTFYTDTADTEAFF. Here the CDR3 DNA reads TGTGCCAGCACCTCAACGTTTTACACCGACACGGCCGACACTGAAGCTTTCTTT.

In the case of this clonotype: At one end, the junction sequence differs from germline, possibly due to a read error. The chain links TRBV6-5 to TRBJ2-7; D is unclear. This CDR3 is 17 amino acids long. The germline V gene encodes CDR1 MNHEY and CDR2 SVGAGI. The CDR3 reads CASSSHSISDGSDEQYF. CDR3 bases: TGTGCCAGCAGTTCCCACTCAATAAGTGACGGCTCCGACGAGCAGTACTTC.

CDR3 protein: CASRTGNNQPQHF. The CDR3 nucleotides read TGTGCCAGCAGGACAGGGAACAATCAGCCCCAGCATTTT. The chain links TRBV6-1 to TRBJ1-5; 7 bases line up with TRBD1. V was clipped by 6 bases and J by 3 bases; unmatched bases: 2. The germline CDR1 and CDR2 sequences are MNHNS and SASEGT. The CDR3 runs 13 residues.

The chain links TRBV27 to TRBJ1-5; D is uncertain. The CDR3 sequence is 16 residues long. V gave up 4 bases and J gave up 1 base, with 14 bases separating them. Germline loops: CDR1 MNHEY, CDR2 SMNVEV (reference sequence). The CDR3 region has the DNA TGTGCCAGCAGTTCCTACCTGGCGGGGAGCAATCAGCCCCAGCATTTT. Protein: CASSSYLAGSNQPQHF.

The genes are TRBV28 and TRBJ1-3; D is ambiguous. The CDR3 loop spans 16 amino acids. V lost 6 bases, J lost 2 bases, and 17 bases lay in between. Germline V gene sequence: CDR1 MDHEN, CDR2 SYDVKM. CDR3 sequence: CASRIGLASPGNTIYF. The CDR3 region has the DNA TGTGCCAGCAGGATCGGGTTAGCGTCTCCTGGAAACACCATATATTTT.

The chain combines TRBV6-1 with TRBJ1-5; a possible D gene is TRBD1 (6 bases). V was cut by 2 bases and J by 4 bases, with 12 bases left in between. Germline V gene sequence: CDR1 MNHNS, CDR2 SASEGT. The CDR3 has 15 residues. Here the CDR3 DNA reads TGTGCCAGCAGTGAATCTACCCAGGGGAATCAGCCCCAGCATTTT. This translates into CASSESTQGNQPQHF.

Notes on this clonotype: At one end, the junction sequence differs from germline, possibly due to a read error. The rearrangement uses TRBV20-1 and TRBJ1-6, with TRBD1 matching 7 bases. The CDR3 is made up of 14 amino acids. Germline CDR1 DFQATT, CDR2 SNEGSKA (reference sequence). This CDR3 reads CSARVPTGPTPPHF. The CDR3 bases are TGCAGTGCTAGAGTACCGACAGGGCCCACACCCCCCCACTTT.

CDR3 in DNA: TGTGCCAGCAGCTTTGGGGTACCGGGACAGGTCACCGGTCAGCCCCAGCATTTT. It encodes CASSFGVPGQVTGQPQHF. The chain couples TRBV7-8 to TRBJ1-5, with 8 positions matching TRBD1. CDR1 is SGHVS and CDR2 is FQNEAQ in the germline V gene. CDR3 length: 18 residues. The V and J ends lost 3 bases and 6 bases, in that order; junction bases with no gene match: 16. The whole variable domain, remainder taken from reference TRBV7-8 and TRBJ1-5, is GAGVSQSPRYKVAKRGQDVALRCDPISGHVSLFWYQQALGQGPEFLTYFQNEAQLDKSGLPSDRFFAERPEGSVSTLKIQRTQQEDSAVYLCASSFGVPGQVTGQPQHFGDGTRLSIL.

The chain couples TRBV6-1 to TRBJ2-1; 14 bases map to TRBD2. Losses at the gene ends were 5 bases for V and 8 bases for J; bases not matched to a gene: 8. Germline V lookup: CDR1 MNHNS, CDR2 SASEGT. This CDR3 region has 16 residues. The CDR3: CASSRMTSGRADEQFF. The CDR3 DNA reads as TGTGCCAGCAGTCGCATGACTAGCGGGAGGGCCGATGAGCAGTTCTTC.

The table lists this clonotype with a count of one. This chain links TRBV10-3 with TRBJ1-2; D possibly corresponds to TRBD1 (5 bases). V was trimmed by 2 bases and J by 3 bases, leaving 16 bases between them. The CDR3 sequence is 16 residues long. Germline CDR1 reads ENHRY; CDR2 reads SYGVKD. CDR3: CAISEAIGDRDYGYTF. The CDR3 DNA sequence: TGTGCCATCAGTGAGGCGATTGGCGACAGAGACTATGGCTACACCTTC.

The chain carries TRBV20-1 and TRBJ1-2, with 9 bases identical to TRBD1. Germline-derived CDR1 and CDR2 are DFQATT and SNEGSKA (reference sequence). The CDR3 spans 17 residues. V gave up 5 bases and J gave up 3 bases; unmatched junction bases: 16. CDR3 residues: CSAPPGTGTGSHYGYTF. The CDR3, as DNA: TGCAGTGCTCCCCCGGGGACCGGGACAGGGTCTCACTATGGCTACACCTTC.

The chain employs TRBV20-1 and TRBJ1-2; the D is unclear. The CDR3 is 15 residues long. V was clipped by 0 bases and J by 9 bases, with 20 bases between them. Germline CDR1 reads DFQATT; CDR2 reads SNEGSKA (reference sequence). In DNA form, the CDR3 reads TGCAGTGCTAGAGATGGAGGGCGGGCGAGAAGAAGCTACACCTTC. Protein product: CSARDGGRARRSYTF.